This T cell receptor beta chain appears in the sequencing data of a study of cytomegalovirus exposure and HLA in healthy donors. With respect to this clone: Its target is unknown.

Findings and caveats of the study: In an earlier analysis, about 87% or about 30%: the productive usage of most TCR beta V segments. Reported results showed that the classifier diagnosed cytomegalovirus status with high specificity and sensitivity. Researchers counted over 150 TCR beta chains as cytomegalovirus-associated.

Germline V gives CDR1 LNHDA, CDR2 SQIVND (reference sequence). The CDR3 contains 11 residues. This PCR relied on a set of 60 Vbeta primers and 13 Jbeta primers. Only in-frame clones appear in the TCRdb table, and some are missing; sequencing was by immunoSEQ multiplex PCR. Of about 150,000 clones in the sample, around 82% were seen once. The specimen sequenced was PBMCs. This sequence was found in a woman between 50 and 59 years old in good health and CMV-seropositive. J is TRBJ2-7 and V is TRBV19; D is perhaps TRBD2 (6 bases). The J call may be incorrect, as the DNA end agrees better with TRBJ2-5. Here the CDR3 reads CASSHGGTQYF. The CDR3 DNA is TGTGCCAGTAGCCACGGGGGGACCCAGTACTTC.